Detailed here is one T cell receptor beta chain. Its antigen is currently unknown. V dropped 6 bases and J dropped 1; count of bases not matched to a gene: 2. The length of the CDR3 is 13 residues. Germline CDR1 reads SNHLY; CDR2 reads FYNNEI. The assay was immunoSEQ multiplex PCR, and TCRdb's table has in-frame clones only and misses some. Seen here are roughly 60,000 clones, 90% to 95% observed once, and the top ten hold around 2%. This specimen comes from a study of cytomegalovirus exposure and HLA in healthy donors. General observations from the study: The study put roughly 160 TCR beta chains on its list as cytomegalovirus-associated. In vitro, a few CMV-associated chains proved specific for CMV antigens.

V gene TRBV2 combines with J gene TRBJ2-5, with TRBD1 matching 7 bases. The sequence came from a woman between 25 and 40 years old in good health and CMV-seronegative. The sequencing input was PBMCs. The CDR3 protein is CASRAGGQETQYF. For the CDR3, the DNA is TGTGCCAGCAGAGCAGGGGGCCAAGAGACCCAGTACTTC.